This is a list of T cell receptor beta chains from one sample in a study of control samples from healthy donors and cancer patients. Here immunoSEQ multiplex PCR was the method, and the copy in TCRdb shows in-frame clones only, minus some. The sample consists of around 130,000 clones, approximately 94% of them appearing once. The sequenced sample was blood. These TCRs come from a man aged 30 to 45 in good health. Both conserved end residues are part of each CDR3. The order of the fields is D gene, V gene, J gene, clone size, CDR3 DNA, CDR3 protein. The D gene is left open where the match is weak. Clone size is given for some rows only: seen once, a few or many times, or a class if the clone is expanded.

.,TRBV15,TRBJ2-1,once,TGTGCCACCAGCAGAGATCGGGGTTATGAGCAGTTCTTC,CATSRDRGYEQFF
.,TRBV18,TRBJ1-5,.,TGTGCCAGCTCACCAGGGCACAATCAGCCCCAGCATTTT,CASSPGHNQPQHF
TRBD2,TRBV5-6,TRBJ2-1,.,TGTGCCAGCAGCTTCAGGACTAGCTCCTACAATGAGCAGTTCTTC,CASSFRTSSYNEQFF
.,TRBV5-3,TRBJ1-5,.,TGTGCCAGAAATACAGGCAATCAGCCCCAGCATTTT,CARNTGNQPQHF
.,TRBV10-3,TRBJ1-1,.,TGTGCCATCAGTGAGCTGGAAAGTGCTTGGGCTTTCTTT,CAISELESAWAFF
.,TRBV30,TRBJ1-1,.,TGTGCCTGGACAAGACAGGAAGAGGCTTTCTTT,CAWTRQEEAFF
TRBD2,TRBV6-5,TRBJ2-3,once,TGTGCCAGCAGTTACTCCCCGGGGGGGCTTCAGTATTTT,CASSYSPGGLQYF
TRBD1,TRBV18,TRBJ1-2,.,TGTGCCAGCTCACCACCCTCCCGGGACAGGCAGGTTTACACCTTC,CASSPPSRDRQVYTF
.,TRBV5-8,TRBJ1-5,.,TGTGCCAGCAGCCTCTCTTGGACGGATAGCAATCAGCCCCAGCATTTT,CASSLSWTDSNQPQHF
.,TRBV4-1,TRBJ1-4,.,TGCGCCAGCAGCCTCCTGGGGGGAAAACTGTTTTTT,CASSLLGGKLFF
.,TRBV10-1,TRBJ2-5,.,TGCGCCAGCAGTGAGGGTAAAGGCACGAAAGAGACCCAGTACTTC,CASSEGKGTKETQYF
TRBD2,TRBV7-9,TRBJ2-1,.,TGTGCCAGCAGGGCCCGTAGCGGGGGTAATGAGCAGTTCTTC,CASRARSGGNEQFF
TRBD1,TRBV29-1,TRBJ1-3,.,TGCAGCGCCCAACCGACAGGGGCAGCCACCATATATTTT,CSAQPTGAATIYF
.,TRBV7-9,TRBJ1-2,.,TGTGCCAGCAGCCCCCTCAGATTTAACTATGGCTACACCTTC,CASSPLRFNYGYTF
TRBD1,TRBV5-4,TRBJ1-6,.,TGTGCCAGCAGCCCAGGGGGGTACTCACCCCTCCACTTT,CASSPGGYSPLHF
TRBD1,TRBV5-6,TRBJ1-1,.,TGTGCCAGCAGCTGGTATCAGGGGGCAACTGAAGCTTTCTTT,CASSWYQGATEAFF
TRBD2,TRBV10-3,TRBJ2-2,.,TGTGCCATCAGTCCCCGGGGGGACACCGGGGAGCTGTTTTTT,CAISPRGDTGELFF
.,TRBV5-8,TRBJ1-4,.,TGTGCCAGCAGTGGCAGGGAGAACTTTTGGATGAATAATGAAAAACTGTTTTTT,CASSGRENFWMNNEKLFF
.,TRBV4-1,TRBJ2-1,.,TGCGCCAGCAGCAGGTTAGGGCGGAACAATGAGCAGTTCTTC,CASSRLGRNNEQFF
.,TRBV6-2/TRBV6-3,TRBJ2-5,.,TGTGCCAGCAGTTACCTCAGCGAGGGTGGAGAGACCCAGTACTTC,CASSYLSEGGETQYF
.,TRBV11-2,TRBJ1-2,.,TGTGCCAGCAGCCCGGGGACCTCTAACTATGGCTACACCTTC,CASSPGTSNYGYTF
.,TRBV6-2/TRBV6-3,TRBJ2-7,.,TGTGCCAGCAGTCGACAGTTCGTGGAGCAGTACTTC,CASSRQFVEQYF
TRBD1,TRBV7-9,TRBJ2-5,.,TGTGCCAGCAGCTCGACAGGGGGCTTGAGAGGCCAGTACTTC,CASSSTGGLRGQYF
TRBD1,TRBV28,TRBJ1-5,.,TGTGCCAGCAGTTCGCCGGGACAGGGGGGGTATCAGCCCCAGCATTTT,CASSSPGQGGYQPQHF
.,TRBV5-1,TRBJ1-1,.,TGCGCCAGCAGCCTGGAGGCGGGCAGGGGACGAAGAGCTTTCTTT,CASSLEAGRGRRAFF
.,TRBV9,TRBJ1-5,.,TGTGCCAGCAGCCCGGAGGGGGGTCGGCCCCAGCATTTT,CASSPEGGRPQHF
.,TRBV10-1,TRBJ2-7,.,TGCGCCAGCAGGACCTACGAGCAGTACTTC,CASRTYEQYF
.,TRBV7-2,TRBJ1-1,.,TGTGCCAGCAGCTTAGGGTTAGTGTACATGAACACTGAAGCTTTCTTT,CASSLGLVYMNTEAFF
.,TRBV7-9,TRBJ2-7,.,TGTGCCAGCAGCTTATCCCGAGAGCAGTACTTC,CASSLSREQYF
.,TRBV3-1/TRBV3-2,TRBJ1-5,once,TGTGCCAGCAGCCCCCGACACCAGTTTGGCAATCAGCCCCAGCATTTT,CASSPRHQFGNQPQHF
.,TRBV24-1,TRBJ1-5,once,TGTGCCACCAGTGAGGGCAATCAGCCCCAGCATTTT,CATSEGNQPQHF
.,TRBV14,TRBJ1-1,once,TGTGCCAGCAGCCAAGATTTGAGGGGGACTGAAGCTTTCTTT,CASSQDLRGTEAFF